This T cell receptor (beta chain) stems from a study of blood T cells in healthy people across ages. General study findings and limits: Percentage of naive T cells showed a strong correlation with TCR beta diversity. A roughly linear fall in TCR beta diversity per million T cells was seen with increasing age.

A second roughly 6 to 11 cycle PCR used barcoded and J-beta primers. TCRdb re-called the 5' RACE reads through MiXCR, storing one row per CDR3 protein. The table has some 560,000 distinct CDR3 sequences, about 29% seen once. The germline CDR1 and CDR2 sequences are MNHNS and SASEGT. V gave up 6 bases and J gave up 0 bases, with 15 bases separating them. The CDR3 is 16 residues long. Notes on this clonotype: Its target is not known.

The data were also submitted as part of a second study, on T cells of mothers and their children. That study reports: Thymic selection shapes TCR recombination output similarly in related and unrelated pairs.

This clonotype was sampled from a boy aged 2 to 10 in good health. Sequenced input: blood. V gene TRBV6-1 combines with J gene TRBJ2-1, with D perhaps being TRBD1 or TRBD2 (6 bases each). As DNA, the CDR3 is TGTGCCAGCAGCTCCTGGGGGGACACCTCCTACAATGAGCAGTTCTTC. Amino acids: CASSSWGDTSYNEQFF.